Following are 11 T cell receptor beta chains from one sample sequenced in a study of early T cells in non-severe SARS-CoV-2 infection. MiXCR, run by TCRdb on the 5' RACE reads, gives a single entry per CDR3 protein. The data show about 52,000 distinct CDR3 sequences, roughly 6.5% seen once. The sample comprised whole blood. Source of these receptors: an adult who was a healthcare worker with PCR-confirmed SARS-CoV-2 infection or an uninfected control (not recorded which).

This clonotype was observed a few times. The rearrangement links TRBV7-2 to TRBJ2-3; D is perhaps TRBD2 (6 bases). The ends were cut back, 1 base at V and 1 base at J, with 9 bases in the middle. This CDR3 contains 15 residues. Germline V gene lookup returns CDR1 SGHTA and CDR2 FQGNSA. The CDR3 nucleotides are TGTGCCAGCAGCTTAGGGGGCGGGGGCACAGATACGCAGTATTTT. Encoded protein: CASSLGGGGTDTQYF.

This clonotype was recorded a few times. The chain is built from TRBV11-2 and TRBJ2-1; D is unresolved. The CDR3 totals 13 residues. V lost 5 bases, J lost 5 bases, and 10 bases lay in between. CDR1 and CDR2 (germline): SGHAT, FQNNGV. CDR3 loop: CASSALSDNEQFF. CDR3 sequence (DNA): TGTGCCAGCAGCGCACTCAGTGACAATGAGCAGTTCTTC.

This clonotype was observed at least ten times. The CDR3 DNA sequence: TGTGCCAGCGCGCGGACAGGAGCCAAAAACATTCAGTACTTC. The encoded protein is CASARTGAKNIQYF. The chain uses TRBV6-5 and TRBJ2-4, with 7 positions matching TRBD1. The CDR3 is 14 amino acids. The J segment lost 0 bases and the V segment lost 8 bases, leaving 4 bases of the junction unmatched. CDR1 is MNHEY, CDR2 SVGAGI, per germline.

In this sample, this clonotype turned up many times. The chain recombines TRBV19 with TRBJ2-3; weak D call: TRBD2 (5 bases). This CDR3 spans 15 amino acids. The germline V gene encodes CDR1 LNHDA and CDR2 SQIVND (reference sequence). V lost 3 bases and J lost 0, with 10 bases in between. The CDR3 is CASSMTGSSTDTQYF. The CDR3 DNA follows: TGTGCCAGTAGTATGACTGGGAGTAGCACAGATACGCAGTATTTT.

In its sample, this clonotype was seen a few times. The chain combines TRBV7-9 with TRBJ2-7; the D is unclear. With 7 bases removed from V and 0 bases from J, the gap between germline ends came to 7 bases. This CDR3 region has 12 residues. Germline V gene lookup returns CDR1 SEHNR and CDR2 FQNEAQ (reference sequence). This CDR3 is CASTYTSYEQYF. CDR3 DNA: TGTGCCAGCACTTACACCTCCTACGAGCAGTACTTC. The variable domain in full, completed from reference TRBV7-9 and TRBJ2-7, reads DTGVSQNPRHKITKRGQNVTFRCDPISEHNRLYWYRQTLGQGPEFLTYFQNEAQLEKSRLLSDRFSAERPKGSFSTLEIQRTEQGDSAMYLCASTYTSYEQYFGPGTRLTVT.

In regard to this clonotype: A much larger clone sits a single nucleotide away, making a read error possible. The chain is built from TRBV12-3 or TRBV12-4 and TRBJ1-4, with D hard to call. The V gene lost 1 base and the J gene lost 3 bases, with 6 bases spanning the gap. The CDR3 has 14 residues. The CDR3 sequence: CASSLGLANEKLFF. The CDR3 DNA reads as TGTGCCAGCAGTTTAGGACTGGCTAATGAAAAACTGTTTTTT.

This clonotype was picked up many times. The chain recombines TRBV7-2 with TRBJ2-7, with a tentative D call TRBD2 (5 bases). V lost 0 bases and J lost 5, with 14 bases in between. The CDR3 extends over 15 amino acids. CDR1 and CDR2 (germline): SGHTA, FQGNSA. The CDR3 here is CASSLAPLGIHEQYF. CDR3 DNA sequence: TGTGCCAGCAGCTTAGCCCCCCTCGGGATCCACGAGCAGTACTTC.

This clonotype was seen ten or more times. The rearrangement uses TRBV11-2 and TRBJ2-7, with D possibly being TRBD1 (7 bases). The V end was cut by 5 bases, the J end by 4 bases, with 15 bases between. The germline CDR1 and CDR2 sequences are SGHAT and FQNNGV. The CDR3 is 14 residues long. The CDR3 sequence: CASSAGQGGYEQYF. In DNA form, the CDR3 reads TGTGCCAGCAGCGCGGGCCAGGGGGGTTACGAGCAGTACTTC.

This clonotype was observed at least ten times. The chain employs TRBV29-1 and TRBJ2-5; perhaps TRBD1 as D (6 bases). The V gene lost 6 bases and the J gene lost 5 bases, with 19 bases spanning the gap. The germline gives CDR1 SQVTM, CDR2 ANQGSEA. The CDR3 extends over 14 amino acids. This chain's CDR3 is CSVANHRDIETQYF. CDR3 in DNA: TGCAGCGTCGCGAATCACAGGGATATCGAGACCCAGTACTTC.

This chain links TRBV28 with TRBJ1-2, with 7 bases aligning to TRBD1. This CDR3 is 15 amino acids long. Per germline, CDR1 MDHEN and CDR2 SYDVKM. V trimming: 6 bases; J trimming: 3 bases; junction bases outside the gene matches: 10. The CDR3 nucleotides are TGTGCCAGCAGCTACCAGGGGGGGGATTACTATGGCTACACCTTC. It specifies CASSYQGGDYYGYTF.

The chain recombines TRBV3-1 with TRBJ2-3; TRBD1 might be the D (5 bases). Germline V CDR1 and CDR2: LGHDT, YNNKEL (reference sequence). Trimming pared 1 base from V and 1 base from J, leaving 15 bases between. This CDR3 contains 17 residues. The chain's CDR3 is CASSQGSYRRGTDTQYF. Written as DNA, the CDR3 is TGTGCCAGCAGCCAAGGGTCGTACAGGAGAGGCACAGATACGCAGTATTTT.